This TCR beta chain was retrieved from a study of T cell responses to AZD1222 COVID-19 vaccine. Profiled with immunoSEQ multiplex PCR; TCRdb holds only in-frame clones, not every one. The sample carries fewer than 40,000 clones, approximately 85% recorded once. General study results and limits: Repertoire sampling happened only post peak T cell response. White British people made up most donors, females outnumbered males, and clonal diversity was possibly underestimated. Dominant CD4 TCR responses targeted spike regions 160-218 and 743-854.

CDR3 length: 17 residues. Germline lookup yields CDR1 SEHNR and CDR2 FQNEAQ (reference sequence). The ends lost 2 bases at V and 1 base at J; junction bases unmatched: 8. Note on this clone: No antigen is known for it.

This receptor was obtained from an adult who received the MenACWY meningococcal vaccine as a control. The input for sequencing was peripheral blood, taken 28 days after the second dose of the MenACWY control vaccine. This chain links TRBV7-9 with TRBJ2-3; TRBD2 matches at 8 bases. The CDR3 nucleotides read TGTGCCAGCAGCTTAACCTCTTTAGCGGGACGCACAGATACGCAGTATTTT. Protein: CASSLTSLAGRTDTQYF.